The 32 T cell receptor beta chains below were found in one sample sequenced in a study of cytomegalovirus exposure and HLA in healthy donors. The PCR contained 60 Vbeta and 13 Jbeta primers. Profiled with immunoSEQ multiplex PCR; TCRdb holds only in-frame clones, not every one. Seen here are fewer than 200,000 clones, approximately 79% observed once, and the top ten hold approximately 7.1%. Sequencing input: PBMCs. The receptors stem from a man aged 40-50 years in good health and CMV-seropositive.

This clone was recorded only once. The chain is built from TRBV5-6 and TRBJ2-5; 7 bases are shared with TRBD1. The CDR3 sequence is 14 residues long. Germline trimming cut 0 bases from V and 5 bases from J; bases unmatched to any gene: 4. CDR1 is SGHDT, CDR2 YYEEEE, per germline. CDR3 amino acids: CASSLGTGRETQYF. In DNA form, the CDR3 reads TGTGCCAGCAGCTTGGGGACAGGTCGGGAGACCCAGTACTTC.

The DNA of the CDR3 is TGTGCCACCAATGGGGGGGGACACAGCTACGAGCAGTACTTC. Its protein is CATNGGGHSYEQYF. The genes are TRBV10-3 and TRBJ2-7; tentative D call: TRBD2 (7 bases). V shed 10 bases and J shed 3 bases, with 19 bases lying between them. The length of the CDR3 is 14 residues. Looked up from germline, CDR1 is ENHRY and CDR2 is SYGVKD.

The V and J genes are TRBV29-1 and TRBJ1-1; TRBD1 matches 8 bases. Germline CDR1 reads SQVTM; CDR2 reads ANQGSEA. With 6 bases clipped from V and 3 bases from J, the junction kept 6 bases outside the gene matches. The CDR3 has 13 residues. The CDR3 sequence is CSVVRGLDTEAFF. As DNA, the CDR3 is TGCAGCGTGGTCAGGGGGCTGGACACTGAAGCTTTCTTT. Based on the CDR3 plus reference TRBV29-1 and TRBJ1-1, the full variable domain is SAVISQKPSRDICQRGTSLTIQCQVDSQVTMMFWYRQQPGQSLTLIATANQGSEATYESGFVIDKFPISRPNLTFSTLTVSNMSPEDSSIYLCSVVRGLDTEAFFGQGTRLTVV.

The V call is TRBV27, the J call TRBJ1-2, with 9 bases fitting TRBD1. With V trimmed by 5 bases and J by 7 bases, 5 bases remained unmatched. Looked up from germline, CDR1 is MNHEY and CDR2 is SMNVEV (reference sequence). CDR3 length: 13 residues. In DNA, the CDR3 is TGTGCCAGCAGTCTACAGGGGGCGGTTGGCTACACCTTC. Its translation is CASSLQGAVGYTF.

In this sample, this clone turned up a few times. This CDR3 is CASSLPRGKQYF. For the CDR3, the DNA is TGTGCCAGCAGCTTACCCAGGGGAAAGCAGTATTTT. The chain joins TRBV7-3 to TRBJ2-3; maybe TRBD1 (6 bases). CDR3 length: 12 residues. The germline CDR1 and CDR2 sequences are SGHTA and FQGTGA. V was trimmed by 2 bases and J by 11 bases, leaving 11 bases between them. Full variable domain (remainder filled in from reference TRBV7-3 and TRBJ2-3): GAGVSQTPSNKVTEKGKYVELRCDPISGHTALYWYRQSLGQGPEFLIYFQGTGAADDSGLPNDRFFAVRPEGSVSTLKIQRTERGDSAVYLCASSLPRGKQYFGPGTRLTVL.

The chain uses TRBV9 and TRBJ1-1; D call uncertain. V was pared by 4 bases and J by 0 bases, with 10 bases between. The CDR3 runs to 14 residues. Germline lookup yields CDR1 SGDLS and CDR2 YYNGEE. This CDR3 is CASSLGLMNTEAFF. The CDR3 DNA reads TGTGCCAGCAGCCTCGGTCTCATGAACACTGAAGCTTTCTTT.

The chain links TRBV6-5 to TRBJ1-2; the D gene is possibly TRBD1 (6 bases). The CDR3 contains 13 residues. Trimming removed 4 bases from V and 6 bases from J, with 12 bases in between. Germline V gene data show CDR1 as MNHEY and CDR2 as SVGAGI. The CDR3 is CASSSQTGNGYTF. In DNA, the CDR3 is TGTGCCAGCAGTTCCCAGACAGGCAATGGCTACACCTTC.

Of note for this clone: Other DNA sequences from this sample encode an identical CDR3 as well. This chain uses TRBV6-1 with TRBJ1-3; tentatively, D is TRBD1 (6 bases). With 0 bases removed from V and 8 bases from J, the gap between germline ends came to 14 bases. The CDR3 contains 15 residues. Looked up from germline, CDR1 is MNHNS and CDR2 is SASEGT. CDR3 DNA sequence: TGTGCCAGCAGTGAAGCAACAGGGTCGGTGGACACCATATATTTT. It yields the protein CASSEATGSVDTIYF.

This clone was seen a few times. The chain joins TRBV19 to TRBJ2-7; D remains ambiguous. Germline lookup yields CDR1 LNHDA and CDR2 SQIVND (reference sequence). There are 14 residues in the CDR3. V was trimmed by 6 bases and J by 3 bases, leaving 15 bases between them. The CDR3 bases are TGTGCCAGTAGCCGCGGCGGTCGGCGCTACGAGCAGTACTTC. Translated, it gives CASSRGGRRYEQYF.

The chain recombines TRBV5-4 with TRBJ2-7; D call uncertain. From germline, CDR1 is SGHNT and CDR2 YYREEE (reference sequence). V shed 6 bases and J shed 2 bases, with 15 bases lying between them. The CDR3 sequence is 14 residues long. CDR3 bases: TGTGCCAGCACCATTTCGACTGGTACCTACGAGCAGTACTTC. It translates to CASTISTGTYEQYF.

The CDR3 nucleotides are TGTGCCAGCAGCTTGTATTCGGGTAACGAGCAGTACTTC. Translated, it gives CASSLYSGNEQYF. The J gene is TRBJ2-7, the V gene TRBV5-4; D is unclear. The CDR3 extends over 13 amino acids. The V end lost 1 base, the J end lost 5 bases, and 10 bases lay between the germline ends. CDR1 and CDR2 (germline): SGHNT, YYREEE (reference sequence).

For the CDR3, the DNA is TGCGCCAGCAGCCAAGGACCCTCACGCCGGGGACAGGGAAGTCAAGATACGCAGTATTTT. This gives the protein CASSQGPSRRGQGSQDTQYF. The chain joins TRBV4-3 to TRBJ2-3; 9 bases are a match to TRBD1. Looked up from germline, CDR1 is LGHNA and CDR2 is YSLEER. The trim removed 1 base at V and 5 bases at J, leaving 19 bases unmatched. The CDR3 totals 20 residues.

The J gene is TRBJ1-6, the V gene TRBV9, with TRBD1 as a possible D gene (6 bases). The CDR3 covers 13 residues. Germline V gives CDR1 SGDLS, CDR2 YYNGEE. V shed 5 bases and J shed 14 bases, with 17 bases lying between them. CDR3 region: CASRAGQGGALHF. CDR3 coding DNA: TGTGCCAGCAGGGCTGGCCAAGGGGGTGCCCTCCACTTT.

The chain uses TRBV6-6 and TRBJ2-5; D not resolved. The germline gives CDR1 MNHNY, CDR2 SVGAGI (reference sequence). The CDR3 is made up of 14 amino acids. The V gene lost 0 bases and the J gene lost 4 bases, with 9 bases spanning the gap. The CDR3 is CASSYSPNGETQYF. Written as DNA, the CDR3 is TGTGCCAGCAGTTACTCACCGAACGGAGAGACCCAGTACTTC.

This clone was seen only a few times. The chain combines TRBV6-1 with TRBJ2-2; TRBD1 matches 8 bases. The germline gives CDR1 MNHNS, CDR2 SASEGT. With 5 bases clipped from V and 2 bases from J, the junction kept 4 bases outside the gene matches. The CDR3 spans 15 residues. CDR3 coding DNA: TGTGCCAGCAGTACTGGACAGGGAAACACCGGGGAGCTGTTTTTT. Translated, it gives CASSTGQGNTGELFF.

This chain connects TRBV20-1 to TRBJ1-2, with a possible D match to TRBD1 (5 bases). The germline V gene encodes CDR1 DFQATT and CDR2 SNEGSKA (reference sequence). The CDR3 totals 10 residues. V lost 4 bases and J lost 8, with 8 bases in between. The DNA of the CDR3 is TGCAGTGCTATAACAGGAGGCTACACCTTC. Translation gives CSAITGGYTF.

This clone was seen a handful of times. The CDR3 protein is CASSLGQGLGYGYTF. DNA of the CDR3: TGTGCCAGCAGCTTAGGACAGGGTTTGGGGTATGGCTACACCTTC. The chain has TRBV7-2 and TRBJ1-2, with 7 bases identical to TRBD1. The CDR3 totals 15 residues. Germline CDR1 reads SGHTA; CDR2 reads FQGNSA. Germline trimming cut 1 base from V and 5 bases from J; bases unmatched to any gene: 7.

The chain recombines TRBV7-6 with TRBJ2-7; 10 bases match TRBD1. Germline V lookup: CDR1 SGHVS, CDR2 FNYEAQ. CDR3 length: 15 amino acids. J gave up 6 bases and V 6 bases, and 11 bases lay outside the gene matches. This CDR3 reads CASRKEGTGASEQYF. The CDR3 coding sequence is TGTGCCAGCAGAAAAGAGGGGACAGGGGCTTCCGAGCAGTACTTC.

This chain uses TRBV5-4 with TRBJ2-4; D is possibly TRBD2 (7 bases). Trimming took 4 bases from V and 7 from J, leaving 24 bases between them. This CDR3 has 17 amino acids. The V gene's germline CDR1 is SGHNT and CDR2 YYREEE (reference sequence). This CDR3 is CASSEGRGGQGRNIQYF. The CDR3 DNA reads TGTGCCAGCAGCGAGGGTAGGGGGGGCCAGGGCCGGAACATTCAGTACTTC. The full variable domain, its missing parts supplied by reference TRBV5-4 and TRBJ2-4, is ETGVTQSPTHLIKTRGQQVTLRCSSQSGHNTVSWYQQALGQGPQFIFQYYREEENGRGNFPPRFSGLQFPNYSSELNVNALELDDSALYLCASSEGRGGQGRNIQYFGAGTRLSVL.

This chain's CDR3 is CASSQGTGMRTQYF. Written as DNA, the CDR3 is TGTGCCAGCAGCCAAGGGACAGGGATGAGGACCCAGTACTTC. This chain connects TRBV14 to TRBJ2-5; TRBD1 agrees at 8 bases. The trim removed 1 base at V and 7 bases at J, leaving 5 bases unmatched. Germline assignment: CDR1 SGHDN and CDR2 FVKESK. The CDR3 runs to 14 residues.

The chain is built from TRBV6-5 and TRBJ2-2; the D gene is possibly TRBD1 (6 bases). The V and J ends lost 6 bases and 6 bases respectively, with 17 bases between them. Germline CDR1 MNHEY, CDR2 SVGAGI. The length of the CDR3 is 15 residues. The CDR3 coding sequence is TGTGCCAGCAGCTTCGCCGGACAGTCCTCCGGGGAGCTGTTTTTT. Translating gives CASSFAGQSSGELFF.

The chain employs TRBV4-3 and TRBJ2-7; 10 bases fit TRBD1. The CDR3 is 15 amino acids. The trim removed 5 bases at V and 5 bases at J, leaving 9 bases unmatched. The germline gives CDR1 LGHNA, CDR2 YSLEER. The CDR3 nucleotides are TGCGCCAGCAGCGCCGGCGGGACAGGGGTCGACGAGCAGTACTTC. Amino acids: CASSAGGTGVDEQYF.

This chain uses TRBV6-6 with TRBJ1-5; D might be TRBD1 (6 bases). CDR1 MNHNY and CDR2 SVGAGI come from the germline V gene (reference sequence). CDR3 length equals 15 residues. The germline V and J ends were trimmed by 5 bases and 4 bases, with 15 bases remaining between them. In DNA, the CDR3 is TGTGCCAGCAGTCGACAGGTCGTGGGGAATCAGCCCCAGCATTTT. As protein: CASSRQVVGNQPQHF.

The chain is built from TRBV4-3 and TRBJ2-1, with TRBD2 matching 12 bases. Germline loops: CDR1 LGHNA, CDR2 YSLEER. J gave up 0 bases and V 4 bases, and 10 bases lay outside the gene matches. The CDR3 sequence is 19 residues long. The CDR3 region is CASSPRKTSGGPSYNEQFF. CDR3 coding DNA: TGCGCCAGCAGCCCTCGTAAGACTAGCGGGGGCCCCTCCTACAATGAGCAGTTCTTC.

This chain links TRBV15 with TRBJ1-5; 7 bases agree with TRBD1. CDR1 LNHNV and CDR2 YYDKDF come from the germline V gene (reference sequence). This CDR3 region has 17 residues. V gave up 2 bases and J gave up 1 base; unmatched junction bases: 8. The CDR3 is CATSRKQQGWSNQPQHF. As DNA, the CDR3 is TGTGCCACCAGCAGAAAACAACAGGGGTGGAGCAATCAGCCCCAGCATTTT.

The chain recombines TRBV7-2 with TRBJ1-2; the D gene is possibly TRBD1 (6 bases). The germline gives CDR1 SGHTA, CDR2 FQGNSA. Trimming stripped 6 bases from V and 8 bases from J, with 13 bases between. The CDR3 totals 12 residues. CDR3 region: CASSGGWEGYTF. The DNA for the CDR3 is TGTGCCAGCAGTGGGGGCTGGGAAGGCTACACCTTC.

J is TRBJ2-5 and V is TRBV27; no firm D call. The J call may be faulty, since TRBJ2-7 better matches the DNA end. Germline values: CDR1 MNHEY, CDR2 SMNVEV (reference sequence). The CDR3 consists of 16 residues. In nucleotides, the CDR3 is TGTGCCAGCAGTCCCTCCGAGACACCCTTCTCCTACGAGCAGTACTTC. Translated, it gives CASSPSETPFSYEQYF.

The CDR3 coding sequence is TGTGCCTGGACCGCGGGACTGATGAACACTGAAGCTTTCTTT. Translated: CAWTAGLMNTEAFF. The chain has TRBV30 and TRBJ1-1; D may be TRBD1 (5 bases). V dropped 4 bases and J dropped 0 bases, with 12 bases sitting between them. CDR3 size: 14 residues. Germline CDR1 GTSNPN, CDR2 SVGIG (reference sequence).

The V gene is TRBV7-2, the J gene TRBJ2-2; D ambiguous. Trimming removed 0 bases at V and 7 bases at J, with 6 bases between. Per the germline V gene, CDR1 is SGHTA and CDR2 is FQGNSA. The CDR3 is 13 amino acids. DNA of the CDR3: TGTGCCAGCAGCTTAGCTAGGAGCGGGGAGCTGTTTTTT. It is translated as CASSLARSGELFF.

J is TRBJ2-5 and V is TRBV2; weak D call: TRBD1 (8 bases). With the DNA end fitting TRBJ2-7 better, the J assignment may be wrong. Germline CDR1 and CDR2: SNHLY and FYNNEI. The CDR3 runs 14 residues. In nucleotides, the CDR3 is TGTGCCAGCACCGAAACAGGGGGGGATGGCGAGCAGTACTTC. Translated, it gives CASTETGGDGEQYF.

The rearrangement links TRBV5-6 to TRBJ1-6; 12 nucleotides match TRBD1. CDR1 SGHDT and CDR2 YYEEEE come from the germline V gene. V lost 4 bases, J lost 10 bases, and 18 bases stayed unmatched. The CDR3 runs to 19 residues. CDR3 region: CASSPLGPGQGAGGSPLHF. CDR3 nucleotide sequence: TGTGCCAGCAGCCCTTTGGGACCGGGACAGGGGGCAGGAGGATCACCCCTCCACTTT.

Notes on this clone: The CDR3 carries no conserved terminal phenylalanine or tryptophan, so it likely arises from a read error. This chain connects TRBV13 to TRBJ1-6; a possible D gene is TRBD1 (6 bases). The CDR3 covers 14 residues. Per germline, CDR1 PRHDT and CDR2 FYEKMQ (reference sequence). Trimming shortened V by 7 bases and J by 5 bases, and 12 bases separated the two germline ends. The CDR3 reads CASKPGHNNSPLHL. Here the CDR3 DNA reads TGTGCCAGCAAGCCGGGACACAATAATTCACCCCTCCACCTT.